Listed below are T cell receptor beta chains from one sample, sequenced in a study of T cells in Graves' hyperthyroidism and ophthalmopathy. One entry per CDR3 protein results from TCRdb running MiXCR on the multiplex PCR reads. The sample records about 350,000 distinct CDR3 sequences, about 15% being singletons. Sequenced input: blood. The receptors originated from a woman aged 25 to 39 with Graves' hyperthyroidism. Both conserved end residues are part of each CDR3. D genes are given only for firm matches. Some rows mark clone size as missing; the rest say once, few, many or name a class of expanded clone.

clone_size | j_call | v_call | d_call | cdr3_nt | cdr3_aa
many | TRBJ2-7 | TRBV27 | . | TGTGCCAGCACTGAAGTTAAACGGGACGACTCCTACGAGCAGTACTTC | CASTEVKRDDSYEQYF
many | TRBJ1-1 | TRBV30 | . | TGTGCCTGGAGTCCCCAATCAGGGAACACTGAAGCTTTCTTT | CAWSPQSGNTEAFF
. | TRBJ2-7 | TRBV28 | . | TGTGCCACCGCCGGAACCTACGAGCAGTACTTC | CATAGTYEQYF
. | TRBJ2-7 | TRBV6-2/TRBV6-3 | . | TGTGCCAGCAGTCAGAAGAGAACCTACGAGCAGTACTTC | CASSQKRTYEQYF
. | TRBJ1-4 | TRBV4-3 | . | TGCGCCAGCAGCCAGCTAGGGGGAAAACTGTTTTTT | CASSQLGGKLFF
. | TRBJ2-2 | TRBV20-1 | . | TGCAGTGCCAGAACGCCTGGAGGACCCGGGGAGCTGTTTTTT | CSARTPGGPGELFF
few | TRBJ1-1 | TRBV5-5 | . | TGTGCCAGCAGCTTGGCGGCAGGGACGGGTCCTGAAGCTTTCTTT | CASSLAAGTGPEAFF
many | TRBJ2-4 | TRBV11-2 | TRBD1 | TGTGCCAGCAGCTTAATGGGAGACGACAGGGGGCAGGTTCAGTACTTC | CASSLMGDDRGQVQYF
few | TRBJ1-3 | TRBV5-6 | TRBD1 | TGTGCCAGCAGCCGGGACAGCTCTGGAAACACCATATATTTT | CASSRDSSGNTIYF
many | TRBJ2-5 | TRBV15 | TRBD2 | TGTGCCACCAGCAGGGAAAGGACTAGCGCTCAAGAGACCCAGTACTTC | CATSRERTSAQETQYF
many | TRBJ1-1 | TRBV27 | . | TGTGCCAGCAGACCGGGACAGAACACTGAAGCTTTCTTT | CASRPGQNTEAFF
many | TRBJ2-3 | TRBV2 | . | TGTGCCAGCAGTGAAATCTACCTGGACAGCACAGATACGCAGTATTTT | CASSEIYLDSTDTQYF
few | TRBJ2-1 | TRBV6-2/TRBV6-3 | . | TGTGCCAGCCTAAAGCGACGCACTAACAATGAGCAGTTCTTC | CASLKRRTNNEQFF
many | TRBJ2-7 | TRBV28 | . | TGTGCCAGCAGTTTACCCAGGGTTGGTCACGAGCAGTACTTC | CASSLPRVGHEQYF
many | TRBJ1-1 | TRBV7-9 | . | TGTGCCAGCAGCCCGACGGCGAACACTGAAGCTTTCTTT | CASSPTANTEAFF
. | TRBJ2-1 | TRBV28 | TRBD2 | TGTGCCAGCAGTTCACAAACCGGGACTAGCGGGAGGGTTGAAGAGCAGTTCTTC | CASSSQTGTSGRVEEQFF
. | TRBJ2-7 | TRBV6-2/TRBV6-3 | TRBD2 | TGTGCCAGCAGTTTCGATCCGGCGAGTCTAGCGGCAGTAAACGAGCAGTACTTC | CASSFDPASLAAVNEQYF
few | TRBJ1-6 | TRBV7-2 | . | TGTGCCAGCAGCCTAGGACAGCTCTCATCACCCCTCCACTTT | CASSLGQLSSPLHF
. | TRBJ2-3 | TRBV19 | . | TGTGCCAGTAGTCCCGGTGGGGTCACGACAGATACGCAGTATTTT | CASSPGGVTTDTQYF
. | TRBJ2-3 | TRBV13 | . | TGTGCCAGCCTGCCTAATGGCGCAGATACGCAGTATTTT | CASLPNGADTQYF
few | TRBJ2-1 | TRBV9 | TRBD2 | TGTGCCAGCAGCGGAACCGGGACTAGCGGAAACAATGAGCAGTTCTTC | CASSGTGTSGNNEQFF
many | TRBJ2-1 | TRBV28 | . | TGTGCCAGCAGTTTAAAGGATAGGCGCTCCTCCTACAATGAGCAGTTCTTC | CASSLKDRRSSYNEQFF
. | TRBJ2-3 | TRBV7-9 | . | TGTGCCAGCAGCGCCCGCGTTGGGGTAGGGACAGATACGCAGTATTTT | CASSARVGVGTDTQYF
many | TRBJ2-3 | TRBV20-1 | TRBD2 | TGCAGTGCTGAGAGCGGGGAGGATACGCAGTATTTT | CSAESGEDTQYF
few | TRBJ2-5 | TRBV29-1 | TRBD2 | TGCAGCGTTGAAGATCCTGCTAGCGGGAGGGCCGCTTTCCAAGAGACCCAGTACTTC | CSVEDPASGRAAFQETQYF
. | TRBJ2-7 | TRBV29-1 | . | TGCAGCGGGCGGATAGGGCGCGAGCAGTACTTC | CSGRIGREQYF
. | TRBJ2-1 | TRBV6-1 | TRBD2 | TGTGCCAGCAGTCCCCCCGGGACTAGGGTATTTGAGCAGTTCTTC | CASSPPGTRVFEQFF
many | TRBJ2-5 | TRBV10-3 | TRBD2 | TGTGCCATCAGGGCCGCTAGCGGGAGGGGAGACGAGACCCAGTACTTC | CAIRAASGRGDETQYF
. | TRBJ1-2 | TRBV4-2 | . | TGTGCCAGCAGCCAAGAAGTAATCCTGGACTATGGCTACACCTTC | CASSQEVILDYGYTF
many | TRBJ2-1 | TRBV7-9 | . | TGTGCCAGCACCCTTGGAAGTGAGCAGTTCTTC | CASTLGSEQFF
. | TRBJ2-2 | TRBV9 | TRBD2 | TGTGCCAGCAGCGTAGACCTAGCGGGAGGGGCCGGGGAGCTGTTTTTT | CASSVDLAGGAGELFF
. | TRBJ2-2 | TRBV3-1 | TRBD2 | TGTGCCAGCAGACCCGTGGGACTAATGAACACCGGGGAGCTGTTTTTT | CASRPVGLMNTGELFF
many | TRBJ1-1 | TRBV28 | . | TGTGCCAGCAGTCCGGGGGGGCTAGGCACTGAAGCTTTCTTT | CASSPGGLGTEAFF
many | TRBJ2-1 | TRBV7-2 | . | TGTGCCAGCAGCTTAGATCAGGAGCAGTTCTTC | CASSLDQEQFF
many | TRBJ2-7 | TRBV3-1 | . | TGTGCCAGCAGCCACGAGGGCTACGAGCAGTACTTC | CASSHEGYEQYF
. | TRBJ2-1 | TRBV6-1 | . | TGTGCCAGCAGTGAAGTGATCGTGGGGTCCACGAGCTCCTACAATGAGCAGTTCTTC | CASSEVIVGSTSSYNEQFF
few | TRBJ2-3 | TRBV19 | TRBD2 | TGTGCCAGTTGCGGGGGAGGTTCGGTGACAGATACGCAGTATTTT | CASCGGGSVTDTQYF
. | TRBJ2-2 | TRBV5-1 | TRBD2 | TGCGCCAGCAGCTTAGCCCGGGGACTAGCGGGAATGAACACCGGGGAGCTGTTTTTT | CASSLARGLAGMNTGELFF
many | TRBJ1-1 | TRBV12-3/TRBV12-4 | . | TGTGCCAGCAGTCCCGGACAGCGTGAAGCTTTCTTT | CASSPGQREAFF
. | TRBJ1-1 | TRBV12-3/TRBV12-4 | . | TGTGCCAGCAGCCCCATGCTGCTACGTGAAGCTTTCTTT | CASSPMLLREAFF
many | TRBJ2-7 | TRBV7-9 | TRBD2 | TGTGCCAGCAGCTTAAGCAGAAGCGGGGGCTTGGACGAGCAGTACTTC | CASSLSRSGGLDEQYF
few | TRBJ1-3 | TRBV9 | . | TGTGCCAGCAGCCCCCAAGGGGGTTTCGGAAACACCATATATTTT | CASSPQGGFGNTIYF
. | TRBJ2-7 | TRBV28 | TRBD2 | TGTGCCAGCAGTTCGGGACTAGACGAGCAGTACTTC | CASSSGLDEQYF
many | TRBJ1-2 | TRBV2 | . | TGTGCCAGCAGTGAGATGCGACAGGCTAACTATGGCTACACCTTC | CASSEMRQANYGYTF
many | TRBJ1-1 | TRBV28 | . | TGTGCCAGCAGTCCCCTTGATGGAGAGGGTGAAGCTTTCTTT | CASSPLDGEGEAFF
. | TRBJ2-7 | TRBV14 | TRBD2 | TGTGCCAGCAGCCGCGACGGGGGGAACTCCTACGAGCAGTACTTC | CASSRDGGNSYEQYF
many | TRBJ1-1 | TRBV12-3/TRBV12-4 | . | TGTGCCAGCGGGAGGGACCTCACTGAAGCTTTCTTT | CASGRDLTEAFF
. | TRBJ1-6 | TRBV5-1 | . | TGCGCCAGCAGCTTTAAAGGGCAAGATTCACCCCTCCACTTT | CASSFKGQDSPLHF
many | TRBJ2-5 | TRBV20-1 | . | TGCAGTGCTAGAGACCCGGCCGGTTCTGGTGGGGAGACCCAGTACTTC | CSARDPAGSGGETQYF
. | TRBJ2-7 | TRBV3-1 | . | TGTGCCAGCAGCCAAGACTTAGCGGTTGGGGGCGAGCAGTACTTC | CASSQDLAVGGEQYF